This TCR beta chain originates from a study of cytomegalovirus exposure and HLA in healthy donors. Study information: The early release's HLA-typed donors yielded approximately 85 million unique TCRs.

In the PCR, 60 Vbeta and 13 Jbeta primers were used. TCRdb keeps only in-frame clones here, not all; method: immunoSEQ multiplex PCR. This sample has some 170,000 clones, with roughly 76% found just once. Study results and caveats: When analyzed later, a missense DCLRE1C variant was found to be linked to TCR beta V- and J-gene trimming. Several of the most significant clusters appeared linked to common viral pathogens, based on a later analysis. Earlier analysis found most TCR beta V segments productive about 90% or about 30% of the time.

With respect to this clone: Its matching antigen is unknown.

This receptor was identified in a man between 60 and 75 years old in good health and CMV-seronegative. Sequencing was done on a sample of PBMCs.

The CDR3 here is CASSEGPRYGYTF. CDR3 DNA: TGTGCCAGCAGTGAAGGGCCCCGCTATGGCTACACCTTC. The V call is TRBV2, the J call TRBJ1-2, with D unclear. Looked up from germline, CDR1 is SNHLY and CDR2 is FYNNEI. The ends were cut back, 1 base at V and 4 bases at J, with 7 bases in the middle. The CDR3 contains 13 residues.